This T cell receptor beta chain stems from a study of blood T cell repertoires in COVID-19. Repertoires were generated with immunoSEQ multiplex PCR, while TCRdb's copy carries only in-frame clones and drops some. The data contain fewer than 400,000 clones, roughly 89% of them singletons. Residents of about 25 US areas, aged about 18 to 89 years, made up the participants. Cohorts were assigned according to the clinical history that participants reported. Sample: PBMCs or T cells enriched from blood (not recorded which). The sequence came from a man aged 55 to 69 who had recovered from COVID-19.

CDR3 DNA sequence: TGCGCCAGCAGCCGTGAAGGAAGCGGCTACACAGATACGCAGTATTTT. Its translation is CASSREGSGYTDTQYF. The chain uses TRBV5-1 and TRBJ2-3; D perhaps matches TRBD2 (5 bases). V dropped 4 bases and J dropped 2 bases, with 17 bases sitting between them. This CDR3 is built from 16 residues. From germline, CDR1 is SGHRS and CDR2 YFSETQ.